These 24 T cell receptor beta chains came from one sample sequenced in a study of T cell changes during pregnancy in multiple sclerosis. The repertoire was sequenced with immunoSEQ multiplex PCR; TCRdb's copy has only in-frame clones and lacks some. In the table there are fewer than 55,000 clones, 90% of which are singletons. The specimen was peripheral blood, collected in the second trimester of pregnancy. The receptor source for this set is a female donor in good health, enrolled as a control in a pregnancy study.

The sample holds one count of this clone. CDR3 amino acids: CASSPSSGISYEQYF. The CDR3 DNA is TGTGCCAGCTCTCCTAGCTCGGGTATCTCCTACGAGCAGTACTTC. The chain has TRBV18 and TRBJ2-7; D perhaps matches TRBD2 (5 bases). There are 15 residues in the CDR3. In germline, CDR1 is KGHSH, CDR2 LQKENI. The V gene lost 6 bases and the J gene lost 0 bases, with 15 bases spanning the gap. The variable domain in full, completed from reference TRBV18 and TRBJ2-7, reads NAGVMQNPRHLVRRRGQEARLRCSPMKGHSHVYWYRQLPEEGLKFMVYLQKENIIDESGMPKERFSAEFPKEGPSILRIQQVVRGDSAAYFCASSPSSGISYEQYFGPGTRLTVT.

This rearrangement joins TRBV27 to TRBJ1-1; D is undetermined. The V gene lost 6 bases and the J gene lost 5 bases, with 10 bases spanning the gap. Germline V gene sequence: CDR1 MNHEY, CDR2 SMNVEV (reference sequence). The CDR3 length is 12 residues. The CDR3 sequence: CASSRGGTEAFF. The CDR3 DNA reads TGTGCCAGCAGCCGAGGCGGGACTGAAGCTTTCTTT.

The chain combines TRBV27 with TRBJ1-4; no clear D. V lost 1 base, J lost 8 bases, and 8 bases lay in between. In germline, CDR1 is MNHEY, CDR2 SMNVEV (reference sequence). This CDR3 is 13 amino acids long. The CDR3 bases are TGTGCCAGCAGTTTATATCGGAGGGAAAAACTGTTTTTT. Encoded protein: CASSLYRREKLFF.

V gene TRBV15 combines with J gene TRBJ1-3; D is possibly TRBD1 (5 bases). The germline V gene has CDR1 LNHNV and CDR2 YYDKDF (reference sequence). Trimming left V 3 bases short and J 0 bases short, with 9 bases between. CDR3 length: 15 amino acids. DNA for the CDR3: TGTGCCACCAGCAGCCGACAGTACTCTGGAAACACCATATATTTT. Translation gives CATSSRQYSGNTIYF.

The V and J genes are TRBV2 and TRBJ2-7; D is unresolved. The CDR3 has 11 amino acids. V lost 5 bases and J 0 bases, leaving 2 bases between the germline ends. In germline, CDR1 is SNHLY, CDR2 FYNNEI. The CDR3 region has the DNA TGTGCCAGCAGTCTCTCCTACGAGCAGTACTTC. Translation gives CASSLSYEQYF.

The chain is built from TRBV27 and TRBJ1-6, with 9 bases that match TRBD1. V was pared by 4 bases and J by 10 bases, with 11 bases of the junction left unmatched. The CDR3 covers 16 residues. The germline CDR1 and CDR2 sequences are MNHEY and SMNVEV (reference sequence). The CDR3 DNA is TGTGCCAGCAGTTACCAAGGGGACAGGGTAGGATCACCCCTCCACTTT. As protein: CASSYQGDRVGSPLHF.

In this sample, this clone turned up a few times. This chain uses TRBV14 with TRBJ2-1; TRBD2 matches 7 bases. CDR3 length: 14 amino acids. CDR1 and CDR2 (germline): SGHDN, FVKESK. Germline trimming cut 2 bases from V and 8 bases from J; bases unmatched to any gene: 6. The CDR3 nucleotides are TGTGCCAGCAGCCAACCGCGGACTAGGGATGAGCAGTTCTTC. Amino acids: CASSQPRTRDEQFF. The full variable domain, in which reference TRBV14 and TRBJ2-1 provide the parts outside the CDR3, is EAGVTQFPSHSVIEKGQTVTLRCDPISGHDNLYWYRRVMGKEIKFLLHFVKESKQDESGMPNNRFLAERTGGTYSTLKVQPAELEDSGVYFCASSQPRTRDEQFFGPGTRLTVL.

V is TRBV7-7 and J is TRBJ2-3; TRBD1 agrees at 7 bases. Trimming cost V 1 base and J 4 bases; bases outside gene matches: 2. The CDR3 contains 14 residues. Looked up from germline, CDR1 is SSHAT and CDR2 is FNYEAQ (reference sequence). The CDR3 DNA follows: TGTGCCAGCAGCTTAGGACAGGGTTCAGATACGCAGTATTTT. It is translated as CASSLGQGSDTQYF.

The chain employs TRBV5-8 and TRBJ1-1; 8 bases fit TRBD1. Germline CDR1 is SGHTS and CDR2 is YDEGEE. V was pared by 4 bases and J by 3 bases, with 5 bases of the junction left unmatched. This CDR3 is built from 14 residues. The CDR3, as DNA: TGTGCCAGCAGCCCGGGGACAGGCGACACTGAAGCTTTCTTT. This codes for CASSPGTGDTEAFF.

The chain recombines TRBV25-1 with TRBJ1-1; D unresolved. This CDR3 region has 15 residues. V lost 3 bases to trimming and J lost 6 bases, with 17 bases between them. The germline CDR1 and CDR2 sequences are MGHDK and SYGVNS. CDR3 nucleotides: TGTGCCAGCAGTGACCAGACTTGGAGTGATTCTGAAGCTTTCTTT. Its translation: CASSDQTWSDSEAFF.

The rearrangement joins TRBV5-4 to TRBJ2-7; 13 bases are a match to TRBD2. The V gene's germline CDR1 is SGHNT and CDR2 YYREEE (reference sequence). CDR3 size: 16 residues. The J segment lost 4 bases and the V segment lost 4 bases, leaving 8 bases of the junction unmatched. This chain's CDR3 is CASSPTSGGALYEQYF. The CDR3 nucleotides are TGTGCCAGCAGCCCCACTAGCGGGGGGGCCTTGTACGAGCAGTACTTC. The full variable domain, completed using reference TRBV5-4 and TRBJ2-7, is ETGVTQSPTHLIKTRGQQVTLRCSSQSGHNTVSWYQQALGQGPQFIFQYYREEENGRGNFPPRFSGLQFPNYSSELNVNALELDDSALYLCASSPTSGGALYEQYFGPGTRLTVT.

This chain links TRBV5-4 with TRBJ2-1; TRBD1 agrees at 9 bases. Germline lookup yields CDR1 SGHNT and CDR2 YYREEE (reference sequence). The V gene end was trimmed by 0 bases and the J gene end by 8 bases; junction bases not matched to a gene: 6. CDR3 length: 15 residues. The CDR3 region has the DNA TGTGCCAGCAGCTTGGCTGGGACAGGGAGGGATGAGCAGTTCTTC. Protein sequence: CASSLAGTGRDEQFF.

The chain employs TRBV7-2 and TRBJ1-5; a weak D match, TRBD1 (5 bases). Germline V CDR1 and CDR2: SGHTA, FQGNSA. This CDR3 contains 15 residues. V was shortened by 1 base and J by 7 bases, with 14 bases between the two germline ends. The CDR3 protein is CASSLVGQVGQPQHF. In DNA form, the CDR3 reads TGTGCCAGCAGCTTAGTGGGGCAGGTGGGACAGCCCCAGCATTTT.

The chain recombines TRBV7-6 with TRBJ2-7, with 7 bases that match TRBD1. This CDR3 contains 14 residues. V lost 5 bases and J lost 7; bases outside the gene matches: 11. Germline values: CDR1 SGHVS, CDR2 FNYEAQ. The DNA of the CDR3 is TGTGCCAGCAGCCAGACAGGGAATTCGCGGGAGCAGTACTTC. This translates into CASSQTGNSREQYF.

This clone was counted only a few times. The chain links TRBV5-4 to TRBJ1-2; D remains ambiguous. V lost 0 bases and J lost 8, with 11 bases in between. CDR3 length: 13 amino acids. The germline gives CDR1 SGHNT, CDR2 YYREEE (reference sequence). The CDR3 bases are TGTGCCAGCAGCTTGGTTACTAGGCAGGGCTACACCTTC. Residues: CASSLVTRQGYTF.

This chain links TRBV27 with TRBJ2-7; no clear D. This CDR3 contains 12 residues. V shed 2 bases and J shed 4 bases, with 6 bases lying between them. Germline CDR1 reads MNHEY; CDR2 reads SMNVEV (reference sequence). CDR3 bases: TGTGCCAGCAGTTTAGCCGGTTACGAGCAGTACTTC. It codes for CASSLAGYEQYF.

The rearrangement links TRBV6-6 to TRBJ2-7; D may be TRBD1 (6 bases). Trimming removed 2 bases at V and 4 bases at J, with 15 bases between. The CDR3 is made up of 15 amino acids. Per germline, CDR1 MNHNY and CDR2 SVGAGI (reference sequence). The CDR3 bases are TGTGCCAGCAGTTACCCACAGGGAGTGCGGTACGAGCAGTACTTC. Protein product: CASSYPQGVRYEQYF.

V and J are TRBV5-5 and TRBJ1-2, with D maybe TRBD1 (6 bases). Germline-derived CDR1 and CDR2 are SGHKS and YYEKEE (reference sequence). CDR3 length: 16 residues. Trimming pared 0 bases from V and 4 bases from J, leaving 16 bases between. This CDR3 reads CASSLAADSWAYGYTF. CDR3 bases: TGTGCCAGCAGCTTGGCCGCGGACAGCTGGGCCTATGGCTACACCTTC.

The chain employs TRBV9 and TRBJ1-2, with 8 bases matching TRBD1. J gave up 3 bases and V 2 bases, and 12 bases lay outside the gene matches. Germline V CDR1 and CDR2: SGDLS, YYNGEE. The CDR3 covers 17 residues. The CDR3 region has the DNA TGTGCCAGCAGCGTGAGGGACAGGACAGGGCCCTACTATGGCTACACCTTC. It encodes CASSVRDRTGPYYGYTF.

The chain recombines TRBV11-3 with TRBJ1-6; possible D gene TRBD1, 6 bases. The CDR3 consists of 17 residues. The V end lost 1 base, the J end lost 3 bases, and 13 bases lay between the germline ends. The germline gives CDR1 SGHNT, CDR2 YENEEA. Here the CDR3 DNA reads TGTGCCAGCAGCTTAGCGTCAGGGGCCTTCTATAATTCACCCCTCCACTTT. Residues: CASSLASGAFYNSPLHF.

The J gene is TRBJ1-4, the V gene TRBV7-8; D remains ambiguous. Germline V gene lookup returns CDR1 SGHVS and CDR2 FQNEAQ. The CDR3 runs to 12 residues. Deletions cut 5 bases from V and 6 bases from J, with 7 bases between. The CDR3 sequence is CASSPQDEKLFF. The CDR3 DNA follows: TGTGCCAGCAGCCCCCAGGATGAAAAACTGTTTTTT.

This clone was detected once. The V and J genes are TRBV6-5 and TRBJ2-7; weak D call: TRBD1 (5 bases). Trimming left V 2 bases short and J 2 bases short, with 10 bases between. CDR3 length equals 14 residues. Germline V lookup: CDR1 MNHEY, CDR2 SVGAGI. The chain's CDR3 is CASSYHDRPYEQYF. The CDR3, as DNA: TGTGCCAGCAGTTACCACGACAGACCCTACGAGCAGTACTTC.

This chain connects TRBV6-5 to TRBJ1-1; 9 bases align to TRBD1. The ends lost 4 bases at V and 11 bases at J; junction bases unmatched: 14. Per germline, CDR1 MNHEY and CDR2 SVGAGI. CDR3 length equals 15 residues. This CDR3 is CASSSHTDRGRGAFF. The DNA of the CDR3 is TGTGCCAGCAGTTCCCATACGGACAGGGGAAGGGGGGCTTTCTTT.

The chain uses TRBV5-4 and TRBJ1-1, with D tentatively TRBD1 (6 bases). Germline loops: CDR1 SGHNT, CDR2 YYREEE (reference sequence). The CDR3 spans 17 residues. Trimming left V 1 base short and J 1 base short, with 17 bases between. The CDR3 DNA sequence: TGTGCCAGCAGCTTGTTGGGGGGCGCGGGGGGGAACACTGAAGCTTTCTTT. Translation: CASSLLGGAGGNTEAFF. Combining the CDR3 with reference TRBV5-4 and TRBJ1-1 gives the whole variable domain ETGVTQSPTHLIKTRGQQVTLRCSSQSGHNTVSWYQQALGQGPQFIFQYYREEENGRGNFPPRFSGLQFPNYSSELNVNALELDDSALYLCASSLLGGAGGNTEAFFGQGTRLTVV.